The 5 T cell receptor beta chains presented below share a single source sample, sequenced in a study of beta chain features in type 1 diabetes. What was sequenced were expressed TCRB transcripts, since all of the isolated RNA had been reverse transcribed. Clones were sequenced by immunoSEQ multiplex PCR, and TCRdb holds only the in-frame ones, with some missing. The repertoire holds 55,000 to 85,000 clones, with around 49% as singletons. The antigens of these receptors remain unknown. The study's findings and limits: In all four CD4+ subsets, TCRB CDR3 length was significantly, moderately reduced in type 1 diabetes.

Input material: central memory CD4+ T cells from blood. These receptors were obtained from a man aged 25-45 years with type 1 diabetes.

The J gene is TRBJ2-7, the V gene TRBV7-8; tentative D call: TRBD2 (6 bases). The germline gives CDR1 SGHVS, CDR2 FQNEAQ. CDR3 length equals 15 residues. V was pared by 0 bases and J by 6 bases, with 15 bases between. The CDR3 bases are TGTGCCAGCAGCTTAGCGGGCGTGGGAGGAGGCGAGCAGTACTTC. This codes for CASSLAGVGGGEQYF.

V usage is TRBV6-6 and J usage is TRBJ1-1; perhaps TRBD1 as D (5 bases). The V end lost 6 bases, the J end lost 10 bases, and 21 bases lay between the germline ends. This CDR3 has 14 residues. Germline V gene sequence: CDR1 MNHNY, CDR2 SVGAGI (reference sequence). This chain's CDR3 is CASSLPGAPGGAFF. CDR3 in DNA: TGTGCCAGCAGCCTACCTGGGGCGCCCGGTGGAGCTTTCTTT.

The chain employs TRBV11-3 and TRBJ2-2; D remains ambiguous. Trimming cost V 5 bases and J 7 bases, with 17 bases left between them. The CDR3 has 15 amino acids. Germline values: CDR1 SGHNT, CDR2 YENEEA. CDR3 amino acids: CASSINGPPHGELFF. CDR3 DNA: TGTGCCAGCAGCATAAATGGCCCCCCTCACGGGGAGCTGTTTTTT.

This clone rates as medium-sized. V and J are TRBV18 and TRBJ1-2, with 9 positions matching TRBD1. This CDR3 has 15 amino acids. The germline V gene has CDR1 KGHSH and CDR2 LQKENI. The V segment lost 3 bases and the J segment 3 bases; nucleotides outside the gene matches: 5. The CDR3 loop is CASSPRTGDHYGYTF. The CDR3 DNA follows: TGTGCCAGCTCACCCCGGACAGGGGACCACTATGGCTACACCTTC.

The chain joins TRBV11-2 to TRBJ1-6, with 9 bases that match TRBD1. The CDR3 contains 15 residues. V dropped 2 bases and J dropped 10; count of bases not matched to a gene: 6. Germline CDR1 is SGHAT and CDR2 is FQNNGV. The CDR3, as DNA: TGTGCCAGCAGCTTAATGGGACAGGGAAGCTCACCCCTCCACTTT. Translation: CASSLMGQGSSPLHF.